Listed below are T cell receptor beta chains from one sample, sequenced in a study of T-cell reconstitution after alpha-beta-depleted transplantation in children. TCRdb recomputed calls from the PCR reads with MiXCR, one row per CDR3 protein. The sample records around 300,000 distinct CDR3 sequences, approximately 23% being singletons. Sequencing was performed on PBMCs, mostly from graft donor cells, taken 180 days after TCRalphabeta/CD19-depleted stem cell transplant. The source of these receptors is a male patient younger than 18 who had a stem cell transplant for acute lymphoblastic leukemia, so the T cells may come from the graft donor. Both conserved end residues are part of each CDR3. Each record gives: D gene, clone size, V gene, J gene, CDR3 protein, CDR3 DNA. D genes are given only for firm matches. Size tells how often a clone was seen (once, few, many) or the class of an expanded clone, and some rows leave it out.

NA,NA,TRBV5-1,TRBJ2-3,CASSLIPGKATDTQYF,TGCGCCAGCAGCTTGATCCCGGGAAAAGCCACAGATACGCAGTATTTT
NA,few,TRBV7-3,TRBJ2-7,CASSLRAGDYEQYF,TGTGCCAGCAGCTTAAGAGCGGGTGACTACGAGCAGTACTTC
TRBD2,NA,TRBV14,TRBJ2-1,CASSQLGTSGPYNEQFF,TGTGCCAGCAGCCAGTTAGGGACTAGCGGTCCCTACAATGAGCAGTTCTTC
NA,NA,TRBV15,TRBJ2-7,CATSRDRDNSYEQYF,TGTGCCACCAGCAGAGATAGGGACAACTCCTACGAGCAGTACTTC
TRBD2,NA,TRBV4-1,TRBJ2-7,CASSQSSGYTLSYEQYF,TGCGCCAGCAGCCAGTCTAGCGGGTATACACTCTCCTACGAGCAGTACTTC
TRBD2,NA,TRBV29-1,TRBJ2-1,CSVAGLAGDYNEQFF,TGCAGCGTTGCTGGACTAGCGGGGGACTACAATGAGCAGTTCTTC
NA,few,TRBV20-1,TRBJ1-1,CSAVYWNTEAFF,TGCAGTGCCGTCTACTGGAACACTGAAGCTTTCTTT
TRBD2,NA,TRBV20-1,TRBJ2-7,CSAPRPGGRWNEQYF,TGCAGTGCCCCCCGTCCTGGCGGGAGGTGGAACGAGCAGTACTTC
NA,many,TRBV5-1,TRBJ1-1,CASSFDRNTEAFF,TGCGCCAGCAGCTTTGACAGGAACACTGAAGCTTTCTTT
NA,few,TRBV7-9,TRBJ2-5,CASSFLPVETQYF,TGTGCCAGCAGCTTCCTCCCTGTAGAGACCCAGTACTTC
NA,NA,TRBV20-1,TRBJ2-7,CSARVVSRPYEQYF,TGCAGTGCTAGAGTTGTTAGCCGCCCCTACGAGCAGTACTTC
NA,NA,TRBV29-1,TRBJ2-2,CSVERQGGELFF,TGCAGCGTTGAACGCCAGGGCGGGGAGCTGTTTTTT
NA,few,TRBV7-6,TRBJ2-1,CASSIPPTWGRNNEQFF,TGTGCCAGCAGCATACCACCCACATGGGGGCGGAACAATGAGCAGTTCTTC
NA,NA,TRBV10-3,TRBJ2-2,CAIRDRYTGELFF,TGTGCCATCAGGGACAGATACACCGGGGAGCTGTTTTTT
TRBD2,few,TRBV7-3,TRBJ2-3,CASSQTPGLAGPLTDTQYF,TGTGCCAGCAGTCAAACCCCGGGACTAGCGGGACCACTCACAGATACGCAGTATTTT
TRBD1,few,TRBV11-1,TRBJ1-3,CASSKIPGQGKSSGNTIYF,TGTGCCAGCAGCAAAATCCCGGGACAGGGGAAGAGCTCTGGAAACACCATATATTTT
TRBD1,NA,TRBV10-2,TRBJ1-1,CASSNRDRESFF,TGCGCCAGCAGTAACCGGGACAGGGAATCTTTCTTT
TRBD2,few,TRBV20-1,TRBJ2-1,CSARKAGTSGRGEQFF,TGCAGTGCTAGGAAGGCCGGGACTAGCGGGAGGGGTGAGCAGTTCTTC
TRBD1,NA,TRBV7-6,TRBJ1-1,CASSLDAGGWWTEAFF,TGTGCCAGCAGCTTAGATGCAGGGGGATGGTGGACTGAAGCTTTCTTT
NA,NA,TRBV12-3/TRBV12-4,TRBJ1-2,CASAASENYGYTF,TGTGCCAGCGCCGCAAGTGAGAACTATGGCTACACCTTC
NA,NA,TRBV6-6,TRBJ2-2,CASRGVGELFF,TGTGCCAGCAGAGGCGTCGGGGAGCTGTTTTTT
NA,few,TRBV2,TRBJ2-1,CASKGGPDEQFF,TGTGCCAGCAAGGGGGGGCCAGATGAGCAGTTCTTC